This passage covers 31 T cell receptor beta chains from one sample sequenced in a study of T cell repertoires in cytomegalovirus infection. What these receptors recognize is not known. TCRdb reprocessed the reads with MiXCR, giving one entry per CDR3 protein. The sample lists about 830,000 distinct CDR3 sequences, about 30% occurring once. The sequencing used cultured CD8+ T cells from PBMCs, collected from culture after CMV antigen stimulation. The source of these receptors is a human donor in good health (CMV status not recorded). Some clones in this sample may be carry-over from other donors' samples.

The gene calls are TRBV9 and TRBJ1-2; 7 nucleotides line up with TRBD1. The CDR3 length is 15 residues. V dropped 4 bases and J dropped 6; count of bases not matched to a gene: 12. From germline, CDR1 is SGDLS and CDR2 YYNGEE. The chain's CDR3 is CASSSGGARSDGYTF. The CDR3, as DNA: TGTGCCAGCAGCTCAGGGGGGGCTCGGAGCGATGGCTACACCTTC.

The chain couples TRBV20-1 to TRBJ2-2; no clear D. The germline V gene has CDR1 DFQATT and CDR2 SNEGSKA (reference sequence). Trimming shortened V by 0 bases and J by 5 bases, and 13 bases separated the two germline ends. This CDR3 contains 15 residues. The CDR3 loop reads CSARDKWKPTGELFF. CDR3 nucleotides: TGCAGTGCTAGAGATAAGTGGAAACCTACCGGGGAGCTGTTTTTT.

The CDR3 sequence: CASSWELAGGLEVTDTQYF. For the CDR3, the DNA is TGTGCCAGCTCCTGGGAGCTAGCGGGGGGCCTAGAAGTCACAGATACGCAGTATTTT. The chain combines TRBV5-4 with TRBJ2-3, with 11 bases fitting TRBD2. The germline CDR1 and CDR2 sequences are SGHNT and YYREEE (reference sequence). The CDR3 sequence is 19 residues long. V dropped 7 bases and J dropped 2; count of bases not matched to a gene: 18.

This clonotype was observed a few times. The V call is TRBV4-1, the J call TRBJ1-1; the match to TRBD1 covers 10 bases. This CDR3 spans 15 amino acids. Germline CDR1 MGHRA, CDR2 YSYEKL. V lost 4 bases, J lost 3 bases, and 5 bases stayed unmatched. CDR3 coding DNA: TGCGCCAGCAGCCCGGGGACAGGGGCCTACACTGAAGCTTTCTTT. Its protein is CASSPGTGAYTEAFF.

The V and J genes are TRBV6-2 or TRBV6-3 and TRBJ2-1, with D perhaps matching TRBD1 or TRBD2 (6 bases each). CDR3 length: 15 residues. V was clipped by 6 bases and J by 6 bases, with 18 bases between them. Germline assignment: CDR1 MNHEY and CDR2 SVGEGT. CDR3 DNA: TGTGCCAGCAGGATTAGTCAGGGGAGGCGCAATGAGCAGTTCTTC. Translating it yields CASRISQGRRNEQFF.

This clonotype was counted only a few times. The V and J genes are TRBV7-9 and TRBJ1-2; 10 positions match TRBD1. CDR3 length equals 19 residues. Germline V CDR1 and CDR2: SEHNR, FQNEAQ (reference sequence). Unmatched junction bases numbered 17, after V lost 5 bases and J lost 2 bases. CDR3 loop: CASSTPRDDRGRENYGYTF. CDR3 DNA sequence: TGTGCCAGCAGCACCCCGAGAGACGACAGGGGGCGAGAAAACTATGGCTACACCTTC.

This chain joins TRBV6-4 and TRBJ1-6; D unresolved. CDR1 and CDR2 (germline): MRHNA, SNTAGT. Trimming removed 4 bases from V and 6 bases from J, with 10 bases in between. The length of the CDR3 is 14 residues. CDR3 bases: TGTGCCAGCAGTGTTGAAGGGAGTAATTCACCCCTCCACTTT. This translates into CASSVEGSNSPLHF.

The V and J genes are TRBV2 and TRBJ2-3, with a possible D match to TRBD2 (7 bases). In germline, CDR1 is SNHLY, CDR2 FYNNEI. CDR3 length: 14 residues. Trimming cost V 10 bases and J 6 bases, with 20 bases left between them. The CDR3 DNA reads TGTGCCACTGAAGGGGGGGGTCCCCGGGATACGCAGTATTTT. It is translated as CATEGGGPRDTQYF.

The V call is TRBV6-4, the J call TRBJ2-7; unclear D gene. The CDR3 has 15 residues. The V gene's germline CDR1 is MRHNA and CDR2 SNTAGT. Between the trimmed V and J ends, which lost 6 bases and 3 bases, there was a span of 18 bases. The CDR3: CASSYPGPRSYEQYF. CDR3 nucleotides: TGTGCCAGCAGCTACCCGGGTCCAAGAAGCTACGAGCAGTACTTC.

V usage is TRBV27 and J usage is TRBJ1-2, with D possibly being TRBD1 (6 bases). V dropped 8 bases and J dropped 2 bases, with 9 bases sitting between them. CDR3 length equals 12 residues. Per germline, CDR1 MNHEY and CDR2 SMNVEV (reference sequence). The CDR3 sequence is CASRQENYGYTF. Written as DNA, the CDR3 is TGTGCCAGCCGACAGGAGAACTATGGCTACACCTTC.

The CDR3 here is CASSLALRLRTSGIGNEQFF. CDR3 sequence (DNA): TGTGCCAGCAGCTTAGCGCTTCGGTTAAGGACTAGCGGAATCGGTAATGAGCAGTTCTTC. The V and J genes are TRBV7-2 and TRBJ2-1, with 10 positions matching TRBD2. V lost 0 bases and J lost 7; bases outside the gene matches: 18. This CDR3 is 20 amino acids long. CDR1 and CDR2 (germline): SGHTA, FQGNSA.

This clonotype was seen a handful of times. This chain joins TRBV7-9 and TRBJ1-1; a possible D gene is TRBD1 (5 bases). Per the germline V gene, CDR1 is SEHNR and CDR2 is FQNEAQ (reference sequence). The V and J ends lost 5 bases and 6 bases respectively, with 16 bases between them. This CDR3 region has 14 residues. CDR3 in DNA: TGTGCCAGCAGCCTTACCCCAGACAGTGCTGAAGCTTTCTTT. It yields the protein CASSLTPDSAEAFF.

This sequence joins TRBV6-6 and TRBJ2-3, with D tentatively TRBD1 or TRBD2 (5 bases each). Germline V gene data show CDR1 as MNHNY and CDR2 as SVGAGI (reference sequence). The V end lost 7 bases, the J end lost 6 bases, and 17 bases lay between the germline ends. The CDR3 has 14 residues. The CDR3 sequence: CASKEEGITDTQYF. The CDR3 nucleotides are TGTGCCAGCAAGGAAGAGGGGATAACGGATACGCAGTATTTT.

This clonotype was picked up a small number of times. V is TRBV4-1 and J is TRBJ1-2; 8 bases agree with TRBD1. Germline V gene lookup returns CDR1 MGHRA and CDR2 YSYEKL. Germline trimming cut 7 bases from V and 4 bases from J; bases unmatched to any gene: 11. The CDR3 has 15 amino acids. CDR3 protein: CASTPEGRGLYGYTF. CDR3 coding DNA: TGCGCCAGCACTCCCGAGGGCAGGGGGCTCTATGGCTACACCTTC.

This clonotype has a handful of counts. The chain combines TRBV6-1 with TRBJ1-1; D remains unclear. Trimming removed 6 bases at V and 3 bases at J, with 14 bases between. CDR3 length: 14 amino acids. In germline, CDR1 is MNHNS, CDR2 SASEGT. CDR3 protein: CASSMGGFDTEAFF. CDR3 bases: TGTGCCAGCAGCATGGGCGGTTTTGACACTGAAGCTTTCTTT.

The genes are TRBV7-8 and TRBJ1-1, with D perhaps matching TRBD1 (6 bases). Germline V gene data show CDR1 as SGHVS and CDR2 as FQNEAQ. V dropped 7 bases and J dropped 10 bases, with 22 bases sitting between them. This CDR3 is built from 14 residues. The CDR3 DNA reads as TGTGCCAGCACCTCCCGGGGGCGGAGGCTGGGAGCTTTCTTT. It is translated as CASTSRGRRLGAFF.

The V gene is TRBV2, the J gene TRBJ2-1; no clear D. The CDR3 length is 14 residues. V shed 0 bases and J shed 6 bases, with 9 bases lying between them. CDR1 is SNHLY, CDR2 FYNNEI, per germline. The CDR3 loop reads CASSEALRFNEQFF. CDR3 coding DNA: TGTGCCAGCAGTGAAGCGCTTCGGTTCAATGAGCAGTTCTTC.

The chain links TRBV14 to TRBJ2-1; no firm D call. Germline CDR1 SGHDN, CDR2 FVKESK. V lost 0 bases and J lost 3, with 6 bases in between. The CDR3 is 14 residues long. CDR3 DNA: TGTGCCAGCAGCCAAGATATGCGCTACAATGAGCAGTTCTTC. Translating gives CASSQDMRYNEQFF.

This clonotype has a count of ten or more. The V gene is TRBV5-4, the J gene TRBJ1-1; a possible D gene is TRBD1 (5 bases). The CDR3 is made up of 11 amino acids. V dropped 6 bases and J dropped 4 bases, with 7 bases sitting between them. Germline V gene data show CDR1 as SGHNT and CDR2 as YYREEE (reference sequence). CDR3 coding DNA: TGTGCCAGCACAGGGCGCACTGAAGCTTTCTTT. It codes for CASTGRTEAFF.

The V call is TRBV6-8, the J call TRBJ1-1; tentatively, D is TRBD1 (5 bases). V was shortened by 5 bases and J by 4 bases, with 14 bases between the two germline ends. Germline V CDR1 and CDR2: MNHGY, SAAAGT. CDR3 length equals 14 residues. The CDR3 region is CASSILDSFTEAFF. CDR3 coding DNA: TGTGCCAGCAGTATCCTAGACAGCTTCACTGAAGCTTTCTTT.

This clonotype was detected only a few times. The rearrangement uses TRBV15 and TRBJ1-2; unclear D gene. Trimming stripped 0 bases from V and 5 bases from J, with 10 bases between. This CDR3 has 14 amino acids. Germline assignment: CDR1 LNHNV and CDR2 YYDKDF (reference sequence). The CDR3 spells CATSRDRGGYGYTF. The CDR3 region has the DNA TGTGCCACCAGCAGAGACCGGGGTGGGTATGGCTACACCTTC.

The chain links TRBV2 to TRBJ1-1; possibly TRBD1 for D (5 bases). This CDR3 spans 14 amino acids. Germline lookup yields CDR1 SNHLY and CDR2 FYNNEI. Trimming pared 7 bases from V and 0 bases from J, leaving 12 bases between. This chain's CDR3 is CASNRPTLNTEAFF. CDR3 nucleotide sequence: TGTGCCAGCAACAGGCCGACACTGAACACTGAAGCTTTCTTT. Full variable domain (outside the CDR3, taken from reference TRBV2 and TRBJ1-1): EPEVTQTPSHQVTQMGQEVILRCVPISNHLYFYWYRQILGQKVEFLVSFYNNEISEKSEIFDDQFSVERPDGSNFTLKIRSTKLEDSAMYFCASNRPTLNTEAFFGQGTRLTVV.

The gene calls are TRBV12-3 or TRBV12-4 and TRBJ1-5, with D tentatively TRBD1 (5 bases). The CDR3 length is 14 residues. Trimming shortened V by 5 bases and J by 5 bases, and 13 bases separated the two germline ends. CDR3 nucleotide sequence: TGTGCCAGCAGTCCGGGGAGGGACTATCAGCCCCAGCATTTT. Translating gives CASSPGRDYQPQHF.

This clonotype occurred a few times. J is TRBJ2-5 and V is TRBV6-2 or TRBV6-3; no clear D gene. This CDR3 spans 11 amino acids. Germline CDR1 and CDR2: MNHEY and SVGEGT. V was clipped by 6 bases and J by 9 bases, with 11 bases between them. The CDR3 DNA sequence: TGTGCCAGCAGCCCCGGCAGCGCCCAGTACTTC. This sequence encodes CASSPGSAQYF.

This clonotype was seen ten or more times. The chain has TRBV6-2 or TRBV6-3 and TRBJ2-7, with 8 bases that match TRBD1. V lost 4 bases and J lost 5; bases outside the gene matches: 13. Germline V lookup: CDR1 MNHEY, CDR2 SVGEGT. The length of the CDR3 is 16 residues. The chain's CDR3 is CASSWGPDRGEHEQYF. CDR3 nucleotide sequence: TGTGCCAGCAGTTGGGGACCCGACAGGGGCGAGCACGAGCAGTACTTC.

About this clonotype itself: A much larger clone sits a single nucleotide away, making a read error possible. V and J are TRBV12-5 and TRBJ2-1, with 7 bases aligning to TRBD2. The ends lost 0 bases at V and 5 bases at J; junction bases unmatched: 7. This CDR3 region has 16 residues. Looked up from germline, CDR1 is LGHNT and CDR2 is FRNRAP. In DNA, the CDR3 is TGTGCTAGTGGTTTGGTCCGGGAGGAGGGCCACAATGAGCAGTTCTTC. Its translation is CASGLVREEGHNEQFF. The entire variable domain, with the rest obtained from reference TRBV12-5 and TRBJ2-1, is as follows: DARVTQTPRHKVTEMGQEVTMRCQPILGHNTVFWYRQTMMQGLELLAYFRNRAPLDDSGMPKDRFSAEMPDATLATLKIQPSEPRDSAVYFCASGLVREEGHNEQFFGPGTRLTVL.

V and J are TRBV19 and TRBJ1-1; D is undetermined. V lost 1 base, J lost 2 bases, and 11 bases lay in between. Germline assignment: CDR1 LNHDA and CDR2 SQIVND (reference sequence). The length of the CDR3 is 15 residues. The CDR3 coding sequence is TGTGCCAGTAGTATAGTCTCGGGCAGTAACACTGAAGCTTTCTTT. Its translation is CASSIVSGSNTEAFF.

The chain carries TRBV10-2 and TRBJ2-4; unclear D gene. V was pared by 3 bases and J by 11 bases, with 14 bases between. Germline V CDR1 and CDR2: WSHSY, SAAADI. CDR3 size: 13 residues. DNA of the CDR3: TGCGCCAGCAGTGAATTTCCTGACCCTCTTCAGTACTTC. Translated, it gives CASSEFPDPLQYF.

This clonotype was detected only a few times. V is TRBV7-3 and J is TRBJ2-7, with unresolved D. This CDR3 spans 15 amino acids. Trimming cost V 1 base and J 3 bases, with 13 bases left between them. Germline loops: CDR1 SGHTA, CDR2 FQGTGA. The CDR3 coding sequence is TGTGCCAGCAGCTTAATCCCCTCTTGGAGCTACGAGCAGTACTTC. It yields the protein CASSLIPSWSYEQYF.

This clonotype occurred a few times. The chain uses TRBV5-6 and TRBJ2-7, with D maybe TRBD2 (6 bases). The V gene's germline CDR1 is SGHDT and CDR2 YYEEEE. The CDR3 is made up of 12 amino acids. The ends were cut back, 4 bases at V and 9 bases at J, with 14 bases in the middle. This chain's CDR3 is CASSKEGPGQYV. The CDR3 DNA sequence: TGTGCCAGCAGCAAGGAGGGTCCAGGGCAGTACGTC.

This clonotype came up a few times. CDR3 sequence: CASSPRVADNEQFF. The CDR3 DNA follows: TGTGCCAGCAGCCCCCGGGTCGCAGACAATGAGCAGTTCTTC. The gene calls are TRBV5-6 and TRBJ2-1, with no clear D. V was pared by 4 bases and J by 5 bases, with 13 bases between. Germline CDR1 is SGHDT and CDR2 is YYEEEE. There are 14 residues in the CDR3.